This T cell receptor (beta chain) was captured in a study of blood T cell repertoires in COVID-19. Study context: The cDNA or gDNA used as material had been derived from T cells, B-cell-depleted T cells, or PBMCs.

The V and J ends lost 2 bases and 0 bases respectively, with 9 bases between them. Germline values: CDR1 SGHRS, CDR2 YFSETQ. The CDR3 is made up of 16 amino acids. Profiling relied on immunoSEQ multiplex PCR, and the TCRdb table lists in-frame clones only, not all of them. The sample holds tens of thousands of clones, about 80% seen once. Sequenced sample: peripheral blood. The receptor comes from a woman over 75 with acute or convalescent COVID-19. The rearrangement joins TRBV5-1 to TRBJ2-6, with D maybe TRBD1 (6 bases). CDR3 nucleotide sequence: TGCGCCAGCAGCTTACAGGGTGGCTCTGGGGCCAACGTCCTGACTTTC. This translates into CASSLQGGSGANVLTF.